This T cell receptor beta chain was identified in a study of blood T cells in healthy people across ages. With respect to this clonotype: Its antigen is not identified.

A J-beta primer mix and a sample-barcoded 5' primer were used in a second PCR of roughly 6 to 11 cycles. TCRdb itself ran the 5' RACE reads through MiXCR, one entry per CDR3 protein. The sample holds fewer than 1.5 million distinct CDR3 sequences; roughly 45% are singletons and the top ten take 7% to 9%. Notes on the study in general: Possibly confounding the expanded clonotype changes was the fact that donor CMV status was unknown.

The germline gives CDR1 MGHRA, CDR2 YSYEKL. After removal of 7 bases from V and 5 bases from J, the junction contained 2 bases not matched to a gene. The CDR3 covers 14 residues. Sequencing was carried out using blood. This TCR came from a young woman in good health. The chain is built from TRBV4-1 and TRBJ2-2, with 12 nucleotides matching TRBD1. The CDR3 reads CASMGQGATGELFF. The CDR3 DNA reads as TGCGCCAGCATGGGACAGGGGGCTACCGGGGAGCTGTTTTTT.